A single sample is the source of the 16 T cell receptor beta chains below, sequenced in a study of cytomegalovirus exposure and HLA in healthy donors. The PCR made use of 60 Vbeta and 13 Jbeta primers. The assay was immunoSEQ multiplex PCR, and TCRdb's table has in-frame clones only and misses some. Altogether roughly 180,000 clones are present, around four fifths being singletons, with the ten largest covering under 1.5%. Sequenced input: PBMCs. The source is a man younger than 45 in good health and CMV-seronegative.

The chain links TRBV4-1 to TRBJ2-3; 16 bases fit TRBD2. Germline V lookup: CDR1 MGHRA, CDR2 YSYEKL. V trimming: 1 base; J trimming: 6 bases; junction bases outside the gene matches: 4. This CDR3 is built from 17 residues. The CDR3 DNA sequence: TGCGCCAGCAGCCAAGGGGGACTAGCGGGAGGGTCGGATACGCAGTATTTT. Translating gives CASSQGGLAGGSDTQYF.

This chain joins TRBV9 and TRBJ1-1, with D possibly being TRBD1 (5 bases). Trimming cost V 5 bases and J 7 bases, with 18 bases left between them. Germline CDR1 SGDLS, CDR2 YYNGEE. The CDR3 contains 14 residues. CDR3 sequence: CASSGKGAEDEAFF. As DNA, the CDR3 is TGTGCCAGCAGTGGAAAAGGGGCAGAGGATGAAGCTTTCTTT.

The chain joins TRBV6-5 to TRBJ1-1; TRBD1 is a possible D gene (6 bases). CDR1 is MNHEY, CDR2 SVGAGI, per germline. The CDR3 is 15 amino acids. V shed 3 bases and J shed 1 base, with 12 bases lying between them. The DNA for the CDR3 is TGTGCCAGCAGTTATCAGGGGACACAGAACACTGAAGCTTTCTTT. This sequence encodes CASSYQGTQNTEAFF.

CDR3: CASQGGSGTGELFF. The CDR3 region has the DNA TGCGCCAGCCAGGGGGGCTCGGGCACCGGGGAGCTGTTTTTT. The chain is built from TRBV10-1 and TRBJ2-2, with D possibly TRBD1 on 7 matching bases. This CDR3 region has 14 residues. V lost 8 bases to trimming and J lost 4 bases, with 14 bases between them. From germline, CDR1 is WNHNN and CDR2 SYGVQD (reference sequence).

The chain carries TRBV6-5 and TRBJ2-7; tentatively, D is TRBD2 (6 bases). The CDR3 is 13 residues long. With 6 bases removed from V and 2 bases from J, the gap between germline ends came to 11 bases. CDR1 is MNHEY and CDR2 is SVGAGI in the germline V gene. The CDR3 is CASRGGVTYEQYF. CDR3 nucleotides: TGTGCCAGCAGGGGCGGGGTTACCTACGAGCAGTACTTC.

V gene TRBV2 combines with J gene TRBJ2-7; the D gene is possibly TRBD2 (5 bases). Germline CDR1 is SNHLY and CDR2 is FYNNEI. Trimming took 6 bases from V and 5 from J, leaving 17 bases between them. This CDR3 contains 14 residues. The CDR3 sequence: CASRRGSVRDEQYF. CDR3 coding DNA: TGTGCCAGCAGACGGGGTTCCGTTCGGGACGAGCAGTACTTC.

V gene TRBV6-5 combines with J gene TRBJ2-7; weak D call: TRBD1 (5 bases). V dropped 3 bases and J dropped 2 bases, with 11 bases sitting between them. The CDR3 consists of 14 residues. CDR1 and CDR2 (germline): MNHEY, SVGAGI. CDR3 nucleotides: TGTGCCAGCAGTTATCAGGGTGAAACCTACGAGCAGTACTTC. Translated, it gives CASSYQGETYEQYF.

The rearrangement links TRBV9 to TRBJ1-4; tentatively, D is TRBD1 (6 bases). This CDR3 has 15 residues. From germline, CDR1 is SGDLS and CDR2 YYNGEE. The germline V and J ends were trimmed by 3 bases and 7 bases, with 16 bases remaining between them. CDR3 region: CASSGRGGAGEKLFF. The DNA of the CDR3 is TGTGCCAGCAGCGGTAGGGGGGGCGCGGGTGAAAAACTGTTTTTT.

The rearrangement uses TRBV5-6 and TRBJ1-6; 9 bases align to TRBD1. Per the germline V gene, CDR1 is SGHDT and CDR2 is YYEEEE. The CDR3 runs to 16 residues. Trimming removed 3 bases from V and 7 bases from J; junction bases left unmatched: 8. In DNA form, the CDR3 reads TGTGCCAGCAGCTACGGACAGGGGTGGCCCAATTCACCCCTCCACTTT. Its translation is CASSYGQGWPNSPLHF.

This rearrangement joins TRBV9 to TRBJ1-6, with 9 bases identical to TRBD1. The junction had 4 bases not matched to a gene; V was cut back by 2 bases and J by 4 bases. Germline loops: CDR1 SGDLS, CDR2 YYNGEE. The CDR3 is 16 amino acids. The CDR3 here is CASSVQDRGYNSPLHF. The CDR3 DNA sequence: TGTGCCAGCAGCGTTCAGGACAGGGGTTATAATTCACCCCTCCACTTT.

This chain connects TRBV19 to TRBJ2-1, with 12 bases matching TRBD2. CDR1 is LNHDA, CDR2 SQIVND, per germline (reference sequence). Trimming at V came to 7 bases and at J to 6 bases, leaving 7 bases not matched to a gene. The CDR3 covers 15 residues. The CDR3 loop reads CASTLQTSGGNEQFF. The CDR3 DNA sequence: TGTGCCAGTACCCTACAGACTAGCGGGGGCAATGAGCAGTTCTTC.

V gene TRBV7-2 combines with J gene TRBJ2-7; 7 bases fit TRBD1. V was pared by 6 bases and J by 6 bases, with 20 bases of the junction left unmatched. There are 17 residues in the CDR3. The V gene's germline CDR1 is SGHTA and CDR2 FQGNSA. The CDR3 here is CASRRDSGTLKFAEQYF. DNA of the CDR3: TGTGCCAGCAGAAGGGACAGCGGCACACTAAAGTTCGCCGAGCAGTACTTC.

The chain couples TRBV19 to TRBJ1-5; TRBD1 is a possible D gene (5 bases). Looked up from germline, CDR1 is LNHDA and CDR2 is SQIVND (reference sequence). V lost 2 bases and J 6 bases, leaving 14 bases between the germline ends. CDR3 size: 15 residues. The CDR3 nucleotides are TGTGCCAGTAGTATAACCCCCCAGGGAGGTCAGCCCCAGCATTTT. Protein product: CASSITPQGGQPQHF.

This clone was counted once. This chain joins TRBV5-1 and TRBJ1-2, with 11 bases that match TRBD1. The CDR3 spans 16 residues. Germline V CDR1 and CDR2: SGHRS, YFSETQ. Trimming at V came to 0 bases and at J to 1 base, leaving 2 bases not matched to a gene. DNA of the CDR3: TGCGCCAGCAGCTTGGGGACAGGGGGCCATAACTATGGCTACACCTTC. Translated, it gives CASSLGTGGHNYGYTF.

The rearrangement uses TRBV4-3 and TRBJ2-2, with a tentative D call TRBD1 (6 bases). Germline V gene data show CDR1 as LGHNA and CDR2 as YSLEER. CDR3 size: 16 residues. V was clipped by 3 bases and J by 1 base, with 12 bases between them. CDR3 nucleotide sequence: TGCGCCAGCAGCCACATAACAGGGCAGAACACCGGGGAGCTGTTTTTT. Translated: CASSHITGQNTGELFF.

The V and J genes are TRBV2 and TRBJ1-2; D perhaps matches TRBD1 (5 bases). The V end was cut by 4 bases, the J end by 0 bases, with 9 bases between. CDR1 is SNHLY, CDR2 FYNNEI, per germline. This CDR3 region has 14 residues. The CDR3 DNA reads TGTGCCAGCAGTGGACAGTCGGCTAACTATGGCTACACCTTC. It translates to CASSGQSANYGYTF.